The present TCR beta chain was sequenced within a study of CD8 T cells in ankylosing spondylitis. Study results and limitations: A motif in TCR beta, a set of eight highly homologous variants, appeared characteristic of ankylosing spondylitis blood. Significant enrichment of disease-linked clones was reported in matched ankylosing spondylitis synovial fluid.

This clonotype was seen at least ten times. Antigen specificity is unknown. This CDR3 spans 12 amino acids. V dropped 0 bases and J dropped 9 bases, with 11 bases sitting between them. Per germline, CDR1 SQVTM and CDR2 ANQGSEA. In making TCR beta libraries, quantitative 5'-RACE with molecular barcodes was used. MiXCR, applied by TCRdb to the 5' RACE reads, yields one record per CDR3 protein. This sample has approximately 140,000 distinct CDR3 sequences, with 7% to 10% found just once. V gene TRBV29-1 combines with J gene TRBJ2-5; D is unclear. The clonotype originates from a male donor with ankylosing spondylitis or in good health (not recorded which). The sample was blood, either unsorted or a sorted T cell fraction (not recorded which). CDR3 coding DNA: TGCAGCGTTGAAGATCTGAGGACGGCCCAGTACTTC. Protein sequence: CSVEDLRTAQYF.